Below are 5 T cell receptor beta chains sequenced from a single sample in a study of T cells in tuberculosis. Time point reported: new active TB diagnosis, blood taken before or within 7 days of starting treatment. Here immunoSEQ multiplex PCR was the method, and the copy in TCRdb shows in-frame clones only, minus some. The table lists roughly 32,000 clones, 90% to 95% of them singletons. This material consisted of PBMCs, taken at tuberculosis diagnosis. The receptor set was obtained from an adult with tuberculosis.

The rearrangement links TRBV10-3 to TRBJ2-7; D not resolved. V dropped 0 bases and J dropped 7 bases, with 16 bases sitting between them. CDR1 is ENHRY, CDR2 SYGVKD, per germline. This CDR3 comprises 15 residues. CDR3 region: CAISESTSAPGEQYF. The DNA of the CDR3 is TGTGCCATCAGTGAGTCGACTTCGGCCCCTGGAGAGCAGTACTTC.

The genes are TRBV9 and TRBJ2-5; 11 bases line up with TRBD2. CDR1 is SGDLS and CDR2 is YYNGEE in the germline V gene. The CDR3 is made up of 16 amino acids. J was trimmed by 2 bases and V by 0 bases; bases with no gene match: 3. The CDR3: CASSVAGLAVQETQYF. As DNA, the CDR3 is TGTGCCAGCAGCGTAGCGGGACTAGCGGTACAAGAGACCCAGTACTTC.

The rearrangement links TRBV29-1 to TRBJ2-1; TRBD2 matches 9 bases. With V trimmed by 8 bases and J by 7 bases, 12 bases remained unmatched. In germline, CDR1 is SQVTM, CDR2 ANQGSEA. The CDR3 is made up of 14 amino acids. The CDR3 DNA reads TGCAGCCTAAGCCGGGCGGGAGGGCCAAATGAGCAGTTCTTC. As protein: CSLSRAGGPNEQFF.

The chain joins TRBV11-1 to TRBJ2-5; 13 bases are a match to TRBD2. Germline V gene data show CDR1 as SGHAT and CDR2 as FQDESV (reference sequence). The CDR3 has 16 amino acids. The V gene end was trimmed by 5 bases and the J gene end by 1 base; junction bases not matched to a gene: 4. For the CDR3, the DNA is TGTGCCAGCAGCGTCCGGACTAGCGGGGGCCAAGAGACCCAGTACTTC. Residues: CASSVRTSGGQETQYF.

The chain employs TRBV10-3 and TRBJ2-7; D perhaps matches TRBD1 (7 bases). The CDR3 contains 15 residues. Germline assignment: CDR1 ENHRY and CDR2 SYGVKD. With 6 bases removed from V and 1 base from J, the gap between germline ends came to 16 bases. The CDR3, as DNA: TGTGCCATCAGGGAGGGGACAGAATCGTCCTACGAGCAGTACTTC. Translating it yields CAIREGTESSYEQYF.